What follows describes a single T cell receptor beta chain. The sample belongs to a study of cytotoxic CD8 clonotypes in ibrutinib-treated CLL. This CDR3 comprises 17 residues. The ends lost 2 bases at V and 4 bases at J; junction bases unmatched: 13. CDR1 is SGHDN, CDR2 FVKESK, per germline. Using immunoSEQ multiplex PCR, the repertoire was profiled, and TCRdb retains in-frame clones only, with some absent. The table records hundreds of thousands of clones, roughly 67% of them present only once. This sequence joins TRBV14 and TRBJ2-5; 7 bases are a match to TRBD1. The specimen was PBMCs, collected after 36 months of ibrutinib treatment. The sequence was collected from a human donor with chronic lymphocytic leukemia. The CDR3 DNA reads as TGTGCCAGCAGCCAAACTGTAAACGGCAGGGGGACAGAGACCCAGTACTTC. It encodes CASSQTVNGRGTETQYF.